These 26 T cell receptor beta chains were sequenced from one sample in a study of CXCR3-negative and CXCR3-positive naive CD8 T cells. Libraries of TRB cDNA were made by 5' RACE and carried UMIs. No DNA is given; TCRdb re-called the 5' RACE reads and lists each CDR3 protein once. The repertoire table contains tens of thousands of distinct CDR3 sequences. The sample comprised naive CXCR3- CD8+ T cells from blood. Subset: CD45RO-CCR7+CD27+CD95- naive CD8+ T cells lacking CXCR3 (TNR3-). Every receptor here comes from a human donor in good health. Some clones in this sample may be carry-over from other donors' samples.

The V call is TRBV28, the J call TRBJ2-7; TCRdb's D call, TRBD1, is unchecked because there is no DNA. Germline V gives CDR1 MDHEN, CDR2 SYDVKM. This CDR3 spans 15 amino acids. CDR3: CASSLRPGRPYEQYF.

The rearrangement joins TRBV7-6 to TRBJ2-1. There are 15 residues in the CDR3. Germline loops: CDR1 SGHVS, CDR2 FNYEAQ. CDR3 residues: CASSRATLSYNEQFF.

The J gene is TRBJ2-5, the V gene TRBV7-6. CDR1 and CDR2 (germline): SGHVS, FNYEAQ. The CDR3 runs 12 residues. The CDR3 loop is CASSPLGETQYF.

The chain carries TRBV29-1 and TRBJ2-2; TCRdb proposes TRBD1, but this gene call is untestable without DNA. Germline V lookup: CDR1 SQVTM, CDR2 ANQGSEA. There are 15 residues in the CDR3. This chain's CDR3 is CSVDNGSGGPGELFF.

This sequence joins TRBV7-8 and TRBJ1-4. The CDR3 has 14 amino acids. Per the germline V gene, CDR1 is SGHVS and CDR2 is FQNEAQ. The CDR3 sequence: CASSLATGNEKLFF.

The chain couples TRBV20-1 to TRBJ2-7; there is no DNA to check the TCRdb D call of TRBD1. This CDR3 has 11 amino acids. Germline CDR1 DFQATT, CDR2 SNEGSKA (reference sequence). CDR3 sequence reads: CSARTQGEQYF.

The rearrangement uses TRBV29-1 and TRBJ2-2; as DNA is missing, the TRBD2 call by TCRdb cannot be tested. This CDR3 contains 14 residues. Germline values: CDR1 SQVTM, CDR2 ANQGSEA. This CDR3 is CSVEDLGAGGELFF.

The gene calls are TRBV25-1 and TRBJ1-2. This CDR3 has 13 amino acids. Germline V gene data show CDR1 as MGHDK and CDR2 as SYGVNS. CDR3 sequence reads: CASLKTEGRGYTF.

The V gene is TRBV6-2 or TRBV6-3, the J gene TRBJ1-3; TCRdb designates TRBD1, a call that cannot be tested without DNA. This CDR3 spans 15 amino acids. Germline-derived CDR1 and CDR2 are MNHEY and SVGEGT. The CDR3 loop is CASSYGAANGNTIYF.

The chain carries TRBV7-2 and TRBJ2-7; TCRdb names TRBD2, which stays unverified in the absence of DNA. In germline, CDR1 is SGHTA, CDR2 FQGNSA. The CDR3 extends over 13 amino acids. The CDR3 sequence is CASSPGPLWEQYF.

The chain recombines TRBV20-1 with TRBJ2-7. This CDR3 spans 14 amino acids. CDR1 is DFQATT, CDR2 SNEGSKA, per germline (reference sequence). The CDR3: CSARERGNYYEQYF.

The gene calls are TRBV7-8 and TRBJ2-5; TCRdb's D gene call, TRBD2, goes unchecked for lack of DNA. This CDR3 has 14 amino acids. The germline gives CDR1 SGHVS, CDR2 FQNEAQ. CDR3 in amino acids: CASSSPGLQETQYF.

The genes are TRBV14 and TRBJ2-7. CDR1 SGHDN and CDR2 FVKESK come from the germline V gene. The CDR3 is 15 amino acids. CDR3 region: CASSHPGGAAHEQYF.

J is TRBJ2-7 and V is TRBV5-1; the TCRdb D gene call, TRBD1, has no DNA to confirm it. Per germline, CDR1 SGHRS and CDR2 YFSETQ. CDR3 length: 16 residues. CDR3 protein: CASSLGQGLTTYEQYF. Variable domain in full (rest from reference TRBV5-1 and TRBJ2-7): KAGVTQTPRYLIKTRGQQVTLSCSPISGHRSVSWYQQTPGQGLQFLFEYFSETQRNKGNFPGRFSGRQFSNSRSEMNVSTLELGDSALYLCASSLGQGLTTYEQYFGPGTRLTVT.

This chain connects TRBV29-1 to TRBJ2-5; the D call of TRBD2 rests on TCRdb alone, since no DNA is present to check it. Germline lookup yields CDR1 SQVTM and CDR2 ANQGSEA. The CDR3 covers 14 residues. The CDR3 here is CSVESQAGEETQYF.

The V call is TRBV12-3 or TRBV12-4, the J call TRBJ2-1. This CDR3 has 15 amino acids. The CDR3: CASRPYKSSYNEQFF.

The chain has TRBV29-1 and TRBJ2-7. Per the germline V gene, CDR1 is SQVTM and CDR2 is ANQGSEA. This CDR3 region has 12 residues. The CDR3 sequence: CSVEAGGYEQYF.

The gene calls are TRBV5-4 and TRBJ1-2; TCRdb's D gene call, TRBD1, goes unchecked for lack of DNA. Per germline, CDR1 SGHNT and CDR2 YYREEE (reference sequence). The CDR3 length is 16 residues. The CDR3 sequence: CASSLVGTGVDYGYTF.

V gene TRBV11-2 combines with J gene TRBJ2-1; absent DNA, TCRdb's TRBD2 call cannot be checked. Germline CDR1 and CDR2: SGHAT and FQNNGV. The CDR3 length is 15 residues. The CDR3 protein is CASTTAGLLADEQFF.

The rearrangement uses TRBV3-1 and TRBJ2-6. Germline CDR1 reads LGHDT; CDR2 reads YNNKEL (reference sequence). This CDR3 is built from 14 residues. CDR3 amino acids: CASSQEIRANVLTF.

The chain uses TRBV15 and TRBJ1-2; the D gene TCRdb calls, TRBD1, cannot be checked with no DNA. Looked up from germline, CDR1 is LNHNV and CDR2 is YYDKDF (reference sequence). The CDR3 contains 15 residues. The CDR3 reads CATSRGQGYGYGYTF.

CDR3 residues: CASSLGLASSYEQYF. The chain is built from TRBV12-3 or TRBV12-4 and TRBJ2-7. The CDR3 loop spans 15 amino acids.

This chain links TRBV28 with TRBJ2-2. CDR1 and CDR2 from the germline V gene are MDHEN and SYDVKM. The CDR3 is made up of 13 amino acids. CDR3 residues: CASSFSATGELFF.

CDR3 protein: CASSPGAGSGEQFF. The rearrangement uses TRBV28 and TRBJ2-1; checking the TCRdb D call of TRBD1 is not possible without DNA. The CDR3 extends over 14 amino acids. Looked up from germline, CDR1 is MDHEN and CDR2 is SYDVKM.

The chain recombines TRBV29-1 with TRBJ1-1. The CDR3 runs 15 residues. Germline V gene data show CDR1 as SQVTM and CDR2 as ANQGSEA. CDR3: CSVESGVALNTEAFF.

The chain employs TRBV28 and TRBJ2-1; TCRdb's D gene call, TRBD1, goes unchecked for lack of DNA. There are 13 residues in the CDR3. CDR1 and CDR2 (germline): MDHEN, SYDVKM. CDR3 amino acids: CASSRTWGGEQFF.